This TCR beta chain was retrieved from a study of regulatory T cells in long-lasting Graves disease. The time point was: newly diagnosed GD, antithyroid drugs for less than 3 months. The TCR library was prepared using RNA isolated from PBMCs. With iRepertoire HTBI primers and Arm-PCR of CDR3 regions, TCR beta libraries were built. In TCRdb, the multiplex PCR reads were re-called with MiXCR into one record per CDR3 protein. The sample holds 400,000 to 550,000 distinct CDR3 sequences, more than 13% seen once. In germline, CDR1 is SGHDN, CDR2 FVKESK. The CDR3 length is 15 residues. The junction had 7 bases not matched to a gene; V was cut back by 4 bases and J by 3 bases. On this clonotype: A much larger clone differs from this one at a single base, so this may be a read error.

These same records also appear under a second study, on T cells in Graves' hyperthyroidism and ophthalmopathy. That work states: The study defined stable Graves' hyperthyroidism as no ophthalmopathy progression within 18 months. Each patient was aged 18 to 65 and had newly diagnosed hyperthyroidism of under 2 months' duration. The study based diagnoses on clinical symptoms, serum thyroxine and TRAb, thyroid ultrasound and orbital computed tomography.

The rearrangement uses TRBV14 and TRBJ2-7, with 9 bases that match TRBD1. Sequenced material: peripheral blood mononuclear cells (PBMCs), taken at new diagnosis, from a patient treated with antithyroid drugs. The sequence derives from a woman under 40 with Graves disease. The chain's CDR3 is CASSRDGQGSYEQYF. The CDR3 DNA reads TGTGCCAGCAGCCGGGACGGACAGGGGAGCTACGAGCAGTACTTC.